These 3 T cell receptor beta chains originate from one sample sequenced in a study of blood T cell repertoires in COVID-19. Assay: immunoSEQ multiplex PCR; the TCRdb copy retains only in-frame clones and omits some. In the table there are approximately 110,000 clones, around 87% of which are singletons. Sequenced input: peripheral blood. Receptor source: a woman older than 75 with acute or convalescent COVID-19.

The CDR3 DNA reads TGTGCCAGCAGTGGGGGCACTACGCAGTATTTT. Its translation is CASSGGTTQYF. V usage is TRBV5-4 and J usage is TRBJ2-3; possibly TRBD1 for D (6 bases). This CDR3 is built from 11 residues. Trimming pared 5 bases from V and 8 bases from J, leaving 9 bases between. Germline V gene lookup returns CDR1 SGHNT and CDR2 YYREEE (reference sequence).

The genes are TRBV7-6 and TRBJ2-5; possible D gene TRBD1, 6 bases. Trimming pared 4 bases from V and 5 bases from J, leaving 17 bases between. CDR1 is SGHVS, CDR2 FNYEAQ, per germline. The length of the CDR3 is 15 residues. The CDR3 is CASSWGQGGFETQYF. CDR3 DNA: TGTGCCAGCAGCTGGGGGCAGGGTGGTTTCGAGACCCAGTACTTC.

V is TRBV29-1 and J is TRBJ2-3; 10 bases are shared with TRBD2. In germline, CDR1 is SQVTM, CDR2 ANQGSEA. This CDR3 is built from 15 residues. Trimming at V came to 6 bases and at J to 3 bases, leaving 9 bases not matched to a gene. Here the CDR3 reads CSVTEGLAATDTQYF. CDR3 sequence (DNA): TGCAGCGTCACCGAAGGACTAGCGGCGACAGATACGCAGTATTTT.